A selection of T cell receptor beta chains follows, all from one sample in a study of blood T cell repertoires in COVID-19. Only in-frame clones appear in the TCRdb table, and some are missing; sequencing was by immunoSEQ multiplex PCR. The sample includes 450,000 to 500,000 clones, 80% to 90% seen only once; the top ten take just over 8%. The sequenced sample consisted of PBMCs or T cells enriched from blood (not recorded which). The receptor source for this set is a woman aged 55-75 years who had recovered from COVID-19. The CDR3 runs from the conserved cysteine through the conserved F or W. The order of the fields is J gene, CDR3 length, V gene, clone size, D gene, CDR3 protein, CDR3 DNA. D genes are given only for firm matches. Not every row has a clone size; where given, it reads once, few, many or a size class.

>TRBJ1-6|18|TRBV7-9|.|.
CASSLTGSRSSYNSPLHF
TGTGCCAGCAGCTTAACAGGCTCTCGTTCCTCCTATAATTCACCCCTCCACTTT
>TRBJ1-1|14|TRBV9|.|TRBD1
CASSVLTGSTEAFF
TGTGCCAGCAGCGTCTTGACAGGGAGCACTGAAGCTTTCTTT
>TRBJ1-2|16|TRBV6-4|.|.
CASSGDWTVNLYGYTF
TGTGCCAGCAGTGGCGATTGGACAGTTAACCTCTATGGCTACACCTTC
>TRBJ2-2|13|TRBV29-1|once|.
CSAGEVVDGELFF
TGCAGCGCAGGTGAGGTCGTGGACGGGGAGCTGTTTTTT
>TRBJ2-5|15|TRBV13|.|TRBD2
CASSGSGGVPETQYF
TGTGCCAGCAGCGGTAGCGGGGGGGTGCCGGAGACCCAGTACTTC
>TRBJ2-2|14|TRBV30|.|.
CAWSLGGFTGELFF
TGTGCCTGGTCCCTCGGAGGGTTCACCGGGGAGCTGTTTTTT
>TRBJ2-5|14|TRBV7-2|.|.
CASSLERQLKTQYF
TGTGCCAGCAGCTTAGAGCGGCAGCTGAAGACCCAGTACTTC
>TRBJ2-7|13|TRBV6-5|few|.
CASTNGIGHEQYF
TGTGCCAGCACGAACGGGATTGGACACGAGCAGTACTTC
>TRBJ1-5|15|TRBV2|once|.
CASSAPGLSNQPQHF
TGTGCCAGCAGTGCCCCAGGGCTTAGCAATCAGCCCCAGCATTTT
>TRBJ1-6|17|TRBV7-8|.|.
CASRKVVGETSNSPLHF
TGTGCCAGCAGAAAAGTAGTAGGGGAAACGAGTAATTCACCCCTCCACTTT
>TRBJ1-5|14|TRBV19|.|.
CASSPQGINQPQHF
TGTGCCAGTAGCCCCCAGGGGATAAATCAGCCCCAGCATTTT
>TRBJ1-4|13|TRBV5-4|.|.
CASSPGEGSKLFF
TGTGCCAGCAGCCCCGGGGAGGGGTCAAAACTGTTTTTT
>TRBJ1-5|14|TRBV19|.|.
CASSIGDIGQPQHF
TGTGCCAGTAGTATTGGGGACATCGGTCAGCCCCAGCATTTT
>TRBJ1-1|13|TRBV5-6|once|.
CASSLALNTEAFF
TGTGCCAGCAGCTTGGCCTTGAACACTGAAGCTTTCTTT
>TRBJ2-2|14|TRBV4-1|.|TRBD1
CASSHGTAAGELFF
TGCGCCAGCAGCCATGGGACAGCCGCCGGGGAGCTGTTTTTT
>TRBJ2-3|20|TRBV15|.|TRBD2
CATSRDLPDPSGGAGDTQYF
TGTGCCACCAGCAGAGATCTTCCCGATCCTAGCGGGGGGGCGGGGGATACGCAGTATTTT
>TRBJ1-2|16|TRBV19|once|TRBD1
CASSMAVTGGYEGYTF
TGTGCCAGTAGTATGGCTGTGACAGGGGGCTATGAGGGCTACACCTTC
>TRBJ1-5|14|TRBV19|.|.
CASSIGDTNQPQHF
TGTGCCAGTAGTATCGGGGACACCAATCAGCCCCAGCATTTT
>TRBJ1-1|15|TRBV9|once|.
CASSASGAMNTEAFF
TGTGCCAGCAGCGCCTCAGGGGCCATGAACACTGAAGCTTTCTTT
>TRBJ2-3|17|TRBV24-1|.|TRBD2
CATSDSPGGLVADTQYF
TGTGCCACCAGTGATTCCCCGGGGGGGCTCGTAGCAGATACGCAGTATTTT
>TRBJ1-5|14|TRBV12-5|.|.
CASGLGQGGQPQHF
TGTGCTAGTGGTTTAGGGCAGGGTGGTCAGCCCCAGCATTTT
>TRBJ2-3|12|TRBV29-1|.|TRBD1
CSADRFTDTQYF
TGCAGCGCGGACAGGTTCACAGATACGCAGTATTTT
>TRBJ1-1|16|TRBV10-3|.|TRBD1
CAISGFRQGMYTEAFF
TGTGCCATCAGTGGGTTTCGACAGGGGATGTACACTGAAGCTTTCTTT
>TRBJ1-2|17|TRBV10-2|.|TRBD1
CASSESGQGGVNYGYTF
TGCGCCAGCAGTGAGTCGGGACAGGGTGGTGTAAACTATGGCTACACCTTC
>TRBJ1-6|13|TRBV24-1|few|.
CATQGWSNSPLHF
TGTGCCACCCAGGGGTGGTCCAATTCACCCCTCCACTTT
>TRBJ1-5|15|TRBV18|.|TRBD1
CASSPGQGAGEPQHF
TGTGCCAGCTCACCTGGACAGGGGGCCGGGGAGCCCCAGCATTTT
>TRBJ1-5|16|TRBV6-1|.|TRBD1
CASSALGQESNQPQHF
TGTGCCAGCAGTGCCTTGGGACAGGAGAGCAATCAGCCCCAGCATTTT
>TRBJ2-7|13|TRBV11-2|.|.
CASSLDNRDEQYF
TGTGCCAGCAGCTTAGATAATCGGGACGAGCAGTACTTC
>TRBJ1-1|15|TRBV2|.|.
CASSLYPTANTEAFF
TGTGCCAGCAGCTTATACCCGACAGCGAACACTGAAGCTTTCTTT
>TRBJ1-6|14|TRBV9|.|TRBD1
CASSVGQGHSPLHF
TGTGCCAGCAGCGTTGGACAGGGGCATTCACCCCTCCACTTT
>TRBJ1-6|15|TRBV18|.|.
CASSMLSSYNSPLHF
TGTGCCAGCTCAATGTTGAGCTCCTATAATTCACCCCTCCACTTT
>TRBJ1-1|15|TRBV6-5|.|TRBD1
CASSYRGQRNTEAFF
TGTGCCAGCAGTTATAGGGGACAGAGAAACACTGAAGCTTTCTTT
>TRBJ2-3|15|TRBV5-6|once|.
CASSSVTSSTDTQYF
TGTGCCAGCAGCTCCGTCACTAGCAGCACAGATACGCAGTATTTT
>TRBJ2-3|16|TRBV9|.|TRBD2
CASSVERGGRGDTQYF
TGTGCCAGCAGCGTAGAGCGGGGGGGCCGGGGAGATACGCAGTATTTT
>TRBJ2-1|19|TRBV7-2|once|TRBD2
CASSLRQLAGFTSYNEQFF
TGTGCCAGCAGCCTGAGGCAACTAGCGGGGTTTACCTCCTACAATGAGCAGTTCTTC
>TRBJ1-6|17|TRBV12-5|.|TRBD1
CASGLVLGGTYNSPLHF
TGTGCTAGTGGTTTGGTACTAGGGGGCACCTATAATTCACCCCTCCACTTT
>TRBJ2-1|12|TRBV12-3/TRBV12-4|.|.
CASRQTGFEQFF
TGTGCCAGCAGACAAACAGGGTTTGAGCAGTTCTTC
>TRBJ1-3|17|TRBV4-2|.|TRBD1
CASSQDFQGVSGNTIYF
TGTGCCAGCAGCCAAGACTTTCAGGGGGTCTCTGGAAACACCATATATTTT
>TRBJ2-1|13|TRBV3-1/TRBV3-2|.|.
CASSQEGRLDQFF
TGTGCCAGCAGCCAAGAAGGGAGACTAGATCAGTTCTTC
>TRBJ2-4|17|TRBV20-1|.|TRBD1
CSASRDRVPVAKNIQYF
TGCAGTGCTAGTCGGGACAGGGTCCCCGTAGCCAAAAACATTCAGTACTTC
>TRBJ2-5|15|TRBV5-1|.|TRBD2
CASSFSAGQQETQYF
TGCGCCAGCAGCTTTTCAGCGGGGCAACAAGAGACCCAGTACTTC
>TRBJ1-1|14|TRBV7-8|.|.
CASSLAPEHTEAFF
TGTGCCAGCAGCTTAGCGCCCGAGCACACTGAAGCTTTCTTT
>TRBJ1-2|13|TRBV27|.|TRBD1
CASSLTGPDGYTF
TGTGCCAGCAGCCTGACAGGGCCTGATGGCTACACCTTC
>TRBJ1-5|18|TRBV11-3|few|TRBD1
CASTSGQGKGVRHQPQHF
TGTGCCAGCACCTCGGGACAGGGGAAAGGGGTTCGCCATCAGCCCCAGCATTTT
>TRBJ1-4|15|TRBV5-6|.|.
CASSLRTDPNEKLFF
TGTGCCAGCAGCTTACGGACAGACCCTAATGAAAAACTGTTTTTT
>TRBJ2-3|20|TRBV3-1/TRBV3-2|.|TRBD2
CASSQELGLAGPASTDTQYF
TGTGCCAGCAGCCAAGAGCTTGGACTAGCGGGACCAGCTAGCACAGATACGCAGTATTTT
>TRBJ1-6|16|TRBV2|.|.
CASSEVESSYNSPLHF
TGTGCCAGCAGTGAAGTAGAGAGCTCCTATAATTCACCCCTCCACTTT
>TRBJ2-7|11|TRBV20-1|.|.
CSAERVYEQYF
TGCAGTGCCGAGAGGGTCTACGAGCAGTACTTC
>TRBJ1-5|17|TRBV5-1|.|.
CASSQVYFQGMGQPQHF
TGCGCCAGCAGCCAAGTTTATTTCCAGGGTATGGGTCAGCCCCAGCATTTT